The rows below give T cell receptor beta chains drawn from one sample of a study of shared clonotypes between healthy human individuals. Assay: immunoSEQ multiplex PCR; the TCRdb copy retains only in-frame clones and omits some. The table shows about 460,000 clones, with around 77% occurring only once. The sequenced sample was PBMCs. These receptors were taken from a woman between 40 and 55 years old in good health. Some clones in this sample may be carry-over from other donors' samples. CDR3s include the opening cysteine and the closing phenylalanine or tryptophan. The D gene is left open where the match is weak. Expanded clones get a size class; other rows say once, few or many, or leave the size out.

j_call	v_call	clone_size	d_call	cdr3_aa	cdr3_nt
TRBJ2-7	TRBV6-5	NA	NA	CASSYSARNYEQYF	TGTGCCAGCAGTTACTCGGCCAGAAACTACGAGCAGTACTTC
TRBJ2-1	TRBV9	NA	TRBD1	CASSFGTGTYNEQFF	TGTGCCAGCAGCTTTGGGACAGGGACCTACAATGAGCAGTTCTTC
TRBJ2-5	TRBV18	NA	NA	CASSPLLIETQYF	TGTGCCAGCTCACCATTACTTATAGAGACCCAGTACTTC
TRBJ1-5	TRBV19	few	TRBD1	CASSMGTGSNQPQHF	TGTGCCAGTAGTATGGGGACAGGGAGCAATCAGCCCCAGCATTTT
TRBJ1-1	TRBV5-6	few	TRBD1	CASSLGTGVEDTEAFF	TGTGCCAGCAGCTTGGGGACAGGGGTTGAGGACACTGAAGCTTTCTTT
TRBJ1-2	TRBV10-2	NA	TRBD1	CASRDRASVTNYGYTF	TGCGCCAGCAGGGACAGGGCCTCAGTAACTAACTATGGCTACACCTTC
TRBJ2-7	TRBV11-2	NA	TRBD1	CASKTGVSSYEQYF	TGTGCCAGCAAAACAGGGGTATCTTCCTACGAGCAGTACTTC
TRBJ2-2	TRBV19	NA	TRBD1	CATQKGATGELFF	TGTGCCACTCAGAAGGGGGCTACCGGGGAGCTGTTTTTT
TRBJ2-7	TRBV5-1	NA	TRBD2	CASSLGGGFYEQYF	TGCGCCAGCAGCTTAGGCGGGGGTTTCTACGAGCAGTACTTC
TRBJ1-1	TRBV6-1	NA	NA	CASSEESPGNTEAFF	TGTGCCAGCAGTGAAGAGTCTCCAGGGAACACTGAAGCTTTCTTT
TRBJ2-7	TRBV7-3	once	NA	CASSYWDASLPSPNQQYF	TGTGCCAGCAGCTACTGGGACGCCTCCCTACCCTCCCCGAACCAGCAGTACTTC
TRBJ2-6	TRBV7-3	NA	NA	CASSLSRAGANVLTF	TGTGCCAGCAGCTTATCTAGGGCTGGGGCCAACGTCCTGACTTTC
TRBJ1-1	TRBV6-1	NA	NA	CAISPRGTEAFF	TGTGCCATCAGCCCGAGGGGCACTGAAGCTTTCTTT
TRBJ1-5	TRBV28	NA	NA	CASSFGGYFQPQHF	TGTGCCAGCAGTTTCGGTGGATACTTTCAGCCCCAGCATTTT
TRBJ2-7	TRBV11-3	NA	TRBD2	CASSLDGTSGYEQYF	TGTGCCAGCAGCTTAGATGGGACTAGCGGTTACGAGCAGTACTTC
TRBJ2-7	TRBV29-1	NA	TRBD1	CSVGGTGTLRQYF	TGCAGCGTTGGCGGGACAGGGACTTTAAGGCAGTACTTC
TRBJ2-7	TRBV6-1	NA	NA	CASSEALGGSYEQYF	TGTGCCAGCAGTGAAGCCCTAGGGGGTAGCTACGAGCAGTACTTC
TRBJ2-1	TRBV6-1	NA	NA	CASSESILSYNEQFF	TGTGCCAGCAGTGAAAGCATACTATCCTACAATGAGCAGTTCTTC